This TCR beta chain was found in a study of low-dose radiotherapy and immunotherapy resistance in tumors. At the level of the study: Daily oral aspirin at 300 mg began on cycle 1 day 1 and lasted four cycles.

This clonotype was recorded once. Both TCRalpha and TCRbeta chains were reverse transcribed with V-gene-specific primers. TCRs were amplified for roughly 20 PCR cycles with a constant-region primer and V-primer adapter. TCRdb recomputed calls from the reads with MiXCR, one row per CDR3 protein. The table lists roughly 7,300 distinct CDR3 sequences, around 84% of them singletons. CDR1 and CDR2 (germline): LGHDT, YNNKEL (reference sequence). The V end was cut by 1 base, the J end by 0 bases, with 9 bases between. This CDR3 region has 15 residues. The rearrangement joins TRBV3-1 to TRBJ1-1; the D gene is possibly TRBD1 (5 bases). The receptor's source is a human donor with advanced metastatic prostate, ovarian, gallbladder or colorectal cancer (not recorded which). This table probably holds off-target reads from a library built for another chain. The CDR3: CASSQVAGLNTEAFF. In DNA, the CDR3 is TGTGCCAGCAGCCAAGTGGCGGGGCTGAACACTGAAGCTTTCTTT.